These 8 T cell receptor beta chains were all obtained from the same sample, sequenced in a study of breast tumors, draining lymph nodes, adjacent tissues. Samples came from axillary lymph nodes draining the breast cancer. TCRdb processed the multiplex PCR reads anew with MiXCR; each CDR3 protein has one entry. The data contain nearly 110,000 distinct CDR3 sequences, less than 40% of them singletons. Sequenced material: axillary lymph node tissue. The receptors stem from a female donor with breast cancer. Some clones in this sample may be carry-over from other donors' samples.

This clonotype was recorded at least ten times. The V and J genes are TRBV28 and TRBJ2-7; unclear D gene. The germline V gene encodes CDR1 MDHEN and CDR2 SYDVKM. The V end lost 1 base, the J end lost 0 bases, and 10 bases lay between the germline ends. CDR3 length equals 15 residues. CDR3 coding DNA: TGTGCCAGCAGTTTATATACCCCCGGCTCCTACGAGCAGTACTTC. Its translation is CASSLYTPGSYEQYF.

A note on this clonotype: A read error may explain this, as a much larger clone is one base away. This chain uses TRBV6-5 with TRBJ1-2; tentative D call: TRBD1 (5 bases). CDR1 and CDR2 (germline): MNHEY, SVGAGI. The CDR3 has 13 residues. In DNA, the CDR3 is TGTGCCAGCAGTCACTCGGGGGACTATGGCTGCACCTTC. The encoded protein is CASSHSGDYGCTF.

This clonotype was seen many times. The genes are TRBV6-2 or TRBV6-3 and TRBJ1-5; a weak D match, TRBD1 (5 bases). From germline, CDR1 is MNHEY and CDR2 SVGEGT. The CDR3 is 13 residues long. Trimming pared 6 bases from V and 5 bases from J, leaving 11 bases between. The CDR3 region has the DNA TGTGCCAGCAGCCACGGGGCAGATCAGCCCCAGCATTTT. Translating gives CASSHGADQPQHF.

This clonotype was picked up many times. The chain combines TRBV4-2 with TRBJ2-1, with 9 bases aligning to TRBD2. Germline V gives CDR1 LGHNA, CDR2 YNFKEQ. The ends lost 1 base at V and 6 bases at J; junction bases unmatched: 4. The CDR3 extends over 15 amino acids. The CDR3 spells CASSQAASGTNEQFF. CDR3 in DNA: TGTGCCAGCAGCCAAGCCGCTAGCGGGACCAATGAGCAGTTCTTC.

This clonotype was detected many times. CDR3 residues: CASSFIGASGELFF. CDR3 bases: TGTGCCAGCAGTTTTATAGGGGCGTCCGGGGAGCTGTTTTTT. This sequence joins TRBV12-3 or TRBV12-4 and TRBJ2-2; D possibly corresponds to TRBD1 (5 bases). This CDR3 has 14 residues. V dropped 3 bases and J dropped 6 bases, with 11 bases sitting between them.

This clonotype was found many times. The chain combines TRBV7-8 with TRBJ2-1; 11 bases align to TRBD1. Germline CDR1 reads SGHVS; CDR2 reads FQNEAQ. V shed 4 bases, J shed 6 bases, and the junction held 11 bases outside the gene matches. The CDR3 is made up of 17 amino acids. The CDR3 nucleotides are TGTGCCAGCAGCTCTATACCGGGACAGGGGGATGGCAATGAGCAGTTCTTC. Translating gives CASSSIPGQGDGNEQFF.

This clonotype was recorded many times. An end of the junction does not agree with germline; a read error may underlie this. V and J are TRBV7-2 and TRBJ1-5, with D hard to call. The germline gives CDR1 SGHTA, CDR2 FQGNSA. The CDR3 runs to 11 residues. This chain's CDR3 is CSQVGNQPQHF. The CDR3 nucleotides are TGCTCCCAGGTGGGGAATCAGCCCCAGCATTTT.

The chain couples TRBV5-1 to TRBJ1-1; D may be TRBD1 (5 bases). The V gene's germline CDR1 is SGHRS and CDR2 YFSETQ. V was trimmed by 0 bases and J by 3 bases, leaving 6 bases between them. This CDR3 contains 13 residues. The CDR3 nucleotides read TGCGCCAGCAGCTTGGGCAGGGACACTGAAGCTTTCTTT. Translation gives CASSLGRDTEAFF. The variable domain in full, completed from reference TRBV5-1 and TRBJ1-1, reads KAGVTQTPRYLIKTRGQQVTLSCSPISGHRSVSWYQQTPGQGLQFLFEYFSETQRNKGNFPGRFSGRQFSNSRSEMNVSTLELGDSALYLCASSLGRDTEAFFGQGTRLTVV.